Given below is one T cell receptor (beta chain) in context. The table came from immunoSEQ multiplex PCR; TCRdb's copy has only in-frame clones and leaves some out. The sample lists about 190,000 clones, about 82% occurring once. With 2 bases removed from V and 4 bases from J, the gap between germline ends came to 14 bases. CDR3 size: 15 residues. The germline V gene has CDR1 LNHDA and CDR2 SQIVND (reference sequence). The data were obtained in a study of blood T cell repertoires in COVID-19. The rearrangement links TRBV19 to TRBJ1-2; D gene uncertain. The sample taken for sequencing was peripheral blood. This clonotype was obtained from a woman in her thirties with acute or convalescent COVID-19. CDR3 coding DNA: TGTGCCAGTAGTATACCTTTGGCGGGGATCTATGGCTACACCTTC. It is translated as CASSIPLAGIYGYTF.